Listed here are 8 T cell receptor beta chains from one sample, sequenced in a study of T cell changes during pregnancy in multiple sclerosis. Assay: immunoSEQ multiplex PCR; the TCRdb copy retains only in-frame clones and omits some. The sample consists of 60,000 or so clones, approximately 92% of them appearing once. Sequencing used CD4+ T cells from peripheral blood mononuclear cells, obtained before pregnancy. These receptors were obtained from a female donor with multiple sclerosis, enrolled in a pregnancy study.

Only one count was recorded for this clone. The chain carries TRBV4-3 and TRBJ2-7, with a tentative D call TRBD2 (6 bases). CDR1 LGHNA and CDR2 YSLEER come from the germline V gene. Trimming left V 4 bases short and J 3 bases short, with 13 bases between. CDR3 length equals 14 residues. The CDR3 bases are TGCGCCAGCAGCCTCACCCTTAGCGGCTACGAGCAGTACTTC. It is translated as CASSLTLSGYEQYF.

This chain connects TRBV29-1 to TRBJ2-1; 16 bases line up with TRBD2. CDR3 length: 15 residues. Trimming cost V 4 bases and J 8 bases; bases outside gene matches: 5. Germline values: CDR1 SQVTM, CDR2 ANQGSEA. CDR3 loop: CSVGGLAGGQDEQFF. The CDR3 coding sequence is TGCAGCGTTGGGGGACTAGCGGGAGGGCAGGATGAGCAGTTCTTC.

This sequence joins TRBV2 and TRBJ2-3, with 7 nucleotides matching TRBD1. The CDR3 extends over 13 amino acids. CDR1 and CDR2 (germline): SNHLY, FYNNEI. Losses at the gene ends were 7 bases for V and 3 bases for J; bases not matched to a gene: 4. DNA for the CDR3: TGTGCCAGCAAGGGGACAGCAACAGATACGCAGTATTTT. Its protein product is CASKGTATDTQYF.

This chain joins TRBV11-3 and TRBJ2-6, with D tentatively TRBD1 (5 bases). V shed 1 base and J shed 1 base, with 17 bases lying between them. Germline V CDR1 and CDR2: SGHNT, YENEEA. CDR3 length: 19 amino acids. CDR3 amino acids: CASSLGRTGAQSGANVLTF. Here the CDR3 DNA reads TGTGCCAGCAGCTTAGGTCGTACAGGAGCGCAGTCTGGGGCCAACGTCCTGACTTTC.

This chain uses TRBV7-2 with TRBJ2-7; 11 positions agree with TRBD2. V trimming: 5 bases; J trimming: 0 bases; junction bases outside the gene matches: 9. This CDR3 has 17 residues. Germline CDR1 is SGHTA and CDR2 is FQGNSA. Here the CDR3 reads CASSPKGLAESSYEQYF. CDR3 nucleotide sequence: TGTGCCAGCAGCCCAAAGGGACTAGCGGAAAGCTCCTACGAGCAGTACTTC.

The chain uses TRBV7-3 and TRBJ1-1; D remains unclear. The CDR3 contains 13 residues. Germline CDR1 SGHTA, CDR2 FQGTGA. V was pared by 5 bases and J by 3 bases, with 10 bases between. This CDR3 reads CASSVLRDTEAFF. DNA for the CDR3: TGTGCCAGCAGCGTATTACGGGACACTGAAGCTTTCTTT.

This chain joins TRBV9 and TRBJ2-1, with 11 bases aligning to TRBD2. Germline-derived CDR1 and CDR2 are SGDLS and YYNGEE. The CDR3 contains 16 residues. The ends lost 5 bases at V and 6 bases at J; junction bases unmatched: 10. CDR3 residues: CASRRDLAGGRNEQFF. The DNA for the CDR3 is TGTGCCAGCAGGAGAGATCTAGCGGGAGGCCGCAATGAGCAGTTCTTC.

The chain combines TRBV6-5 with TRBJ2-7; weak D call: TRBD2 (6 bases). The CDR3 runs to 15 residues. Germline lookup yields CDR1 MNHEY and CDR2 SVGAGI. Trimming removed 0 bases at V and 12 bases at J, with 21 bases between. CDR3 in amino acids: CASSYSWGTGGLVYF. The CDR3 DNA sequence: TGTGCCAGCAGTTACTCGTGGGGGACTGGGGGGTTGGTGTACTTC.